This T cell receptor beta chain was recorded in a study of control samples from healthy donors and cancer patients. Method: immunoSEQ multiplex PCR; TCRdb's copy keeps in-frame clones and lacks some. The sample has around 170,000 clones, 85% to 90% seen once. The CDR3 has 12 amino acids. From germline, CDR1 is MNHNY and CDR2 SVGAGI (reference sequence). The V gene lost 5 bases and the J gene lost 2 bases, with 6 bases spanning the gap. The material sequenced was blood. V is TRBV6-6 and J is TRBJ2-5; D is unclear. This clonotype was obtained from a woman aged 45 to 65 in good health. CDR3 amino acids: CASSTLQETQYF. The CDR3, as DNA: TGTGCCAGCAGTACCCTACAAGAGACCCAGTACTTC.